The source of this T cell receptor beta chain is a study of type 1 and type 2 diabetes patients. Overall study results and limits: V and J gene usage correlated at 0.75 to 0.97 between type 2 diabetes and control samples. Type 1 diabetes repertoires were significantly less diverse than type 2 diabetes ones. A median of one highly-expanded CD4+ clone, covering around 4% of reads, occurred in type 2 diabetes.

The PCR template was genomic DNA. Amplification of the beta chain CDR3 used 30 forward and 13 reverse multiplex primers. MiXCR was run by TCRdb on the multiplex PCR reads, yielding one entry per CDR3 protein. The sample contains 250,000 to 300,000 distinct CDR3 sequences, around 50% of which appear only once. Other autoimmune diseases and infections within the past four weeks excluded donors. The ends lost 4 bases at V and 1 base at J; junction bases unmatched: 3. Per the germline V gene, CDR1 is SGHRS and CDR2 is YFSETQ. The CDR3 is 14 residues long. Points on this clonotype: Its antigen is currently unknown.

The sample consisted of peripheral blood mononuclear cells (PBMCs). The receptor was derived from a man younger than 30 with type 2 diabetes. The chain links TRBV5-1 to TRBJ2-5; 8 bases are shared with TRBD1. As DNA, the CDR3 is TGCGCCAGCAGCCAGGACAGGGCCCAAGAGACCCAGTACTTC. This encodes CASSQDRAQETQYF.